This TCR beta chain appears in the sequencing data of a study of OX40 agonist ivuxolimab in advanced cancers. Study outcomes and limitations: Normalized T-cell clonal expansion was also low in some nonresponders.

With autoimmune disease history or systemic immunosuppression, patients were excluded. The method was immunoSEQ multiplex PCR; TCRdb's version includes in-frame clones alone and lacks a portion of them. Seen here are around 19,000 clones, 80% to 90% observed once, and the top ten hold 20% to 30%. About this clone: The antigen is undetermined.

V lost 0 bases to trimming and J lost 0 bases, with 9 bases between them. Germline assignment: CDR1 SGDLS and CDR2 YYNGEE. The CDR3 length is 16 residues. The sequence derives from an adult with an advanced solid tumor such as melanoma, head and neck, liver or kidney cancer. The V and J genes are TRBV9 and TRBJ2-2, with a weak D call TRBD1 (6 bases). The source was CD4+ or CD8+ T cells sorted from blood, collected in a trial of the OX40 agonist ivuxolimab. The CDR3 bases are TGTGCCAGCAGCGTAGCACAGGGCCCGAACACCGGGGAGCTGTTTTTT. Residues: CASSVAQGPNTGELFF.